Included here is one T cell receptor (beta chain) sequence, with context. Its antigen is undetermined. The germline gene is not matched at one end of the junction; a read error may be the cause. This entry comes from a study of T cells in Graves' hyperthyroidism and ophthalmopathy. Amplified TCR beta CDR3 regions came from RNA transcripts. During a first-round RT-PCR of the TCR CDR3, the HTBI primer set was used. TCRdb passed the multiplex PCR reads through MiXCR, listing each CDR3 protein once. The data contain 660,000 or so distinct CDR3 sequences, roughly 45% of them singletons. The CDR3 has 14 residues. Germline V gene lookup returns CDR1 SGHAT and CDR2 FQNNGV. Study-level results: In simple terms, a model built on 13 V-J features told ophthalmopathy apart from stable hyperthyroidism. Appearing also in blood were most of the thyroid clonotypes expanded above 0.001.

Not enrolled were patients with uncontrolled infection, other autoimmune disease, pregnancy or lactation. Clinical symptoms, serum thyroxine, TRAb, thyroid ultrasound and orbital computed tomography informed diagnoses. The sample taken for sequencing was peripheral blood or thyroid tissue (not recorded which). This receptor was identified in an adult man with Graves' disease, either hyperthyroidism or ophthalmopathy (not recorded which). The rearrangement links TRBV11-2 to TRBJ2-6; D is perhaps TRBD1 (5 bases). CDR3 sequence (DNA): TGTGCCAGCAGCTTGTCGGCTGGGGCCCACGTCCTGACTTTC. This translates into CASSLSAGAHVLTF.